Following are 21 T cell receptor beta chains from one sample sequenced in a study of T-cell reconstitution after alpha-beta-depleted transplantation in children. Unique molecular identifiers were used in preparing the TCRbeta library. MiXCR, applied by TCRdb to the PCR reads, yields one record per CDR3 protein. Among 150,000 to 200,000 distinct CDR3 sequences listed, about 6% were seen once. The starting material was PBMCs, obtained before TCRalphabeta/CD19-depleted stem cell transplant. Receptors were obtained from a girl under three years old with combined immunodeficiency, due to receive a stem cell transplant.

This clonotype has ten or more counts. This sequence joins TRBV7-9 and TRBJ2-1; a possible D gene is TRBD2 (5 bases). The CDR3 runs to 15 residues. V gave up 5 bases and J gave up 0 bases, with 11 bases separating them. CDR1 and CDR2 from the germline V gene are SEHNR and FQNEAQ (reference sequence). Here the CDR3 reads CASSPSGVSYNEQFF. The CDR3, as DNA: TGTGCCAGCAGCCCCAGCGGAGTCTCCTACAATGAGCAGTTCTTC.

This clonotype was counted at least ten times. J is TRBJ1-4 and V is TRBV5-8; the match to TRBD1 covers 7 bases. The CDR3 has 17 residues. CDR1 is SGHTS and CDR2 is YDEGEE in the germline V gene. The J segment lost 0 bases and the V segment lost 0 bases, leaving 5 bases of the junction unmatched. The CDR3 sequence is CASSLVGQLTTNEKLFF. The CDR3 coding sequence is TGTGCCAGCAGCTTGGTGGGACAGTTAACAACTAATGAAAAACTGTTTTTT. Full variable domain (rest looked up from reference TRBV5-8 and TRBJ1-4): EAGVTQSPTHLIKTRGQQATLRCSPISGHTSVYWYQQALGLGLQFLLWYDEGEERNRGNFPPRFSGRQFPNYSSELNVNALELEDSALYLCASSLVGQLTTNEKLFFGSGTQLSVL.

This clonotype was observed many times. V is TRBV11-3 and J is TRBJ2-1, with 7 positions matching TRBD2. Losses at the gene ends were 1 base for V and 0 bases for J; bases not matched to a gene: 9. CDR1 is SGHNT and CDR2 is YENEEA in the germline V gene. The CDR3 sequence is 18 residues long. The CDR3 nucleotides read TGTGCCAGCAGCTTAGTAACCCTAGCGGAGAGCTCCTACAATGAGCAGTTCTTC. Protein sequence: CASSLVTLAESSYNEQFF.

This clonotype was detected many times. The chain has TRBV12-3 or TRBV12-4 and TRBJ2-6; weak D call: TRBD2 (5 bases). The CDR3 has 15 residues. V dropped 7 bases and J dropped 0 bases, with 10 bases sitting between them. CDR3 amino acids: CASTDRDSGANVLTF. The DNA for the CDR3 is TGTGCCAGCACCGACCGGGACTCTGGGGCCAACGTCCTGACTTTC.

This clonotype showed up many times. The chain links TRBV12-3 or TRBV12-4 to TRBJ2-7; 7 positions agree with TRBD2. This CDR3 comprises 15 residues. Germline trimming cut 5 bases from V and 3 bases from J; bases unmatched to any gene: 10. The CDR3 reads CASSQLDGGSYEQYF. The CDR3 region has the DNA TGTGCCAGCAGTCAACTCGACGGGGGGAGCTACGAGCAGTACTTC.

With respect to this clonotype: This may stem from a read error, because a much larger clone lies one nucleotide away. The V and J genes are TRBV11-1 and TRBJ2-5, with 7 nucleotides matching TRBD1. This CDR3 region has 14 residues. Germline assignment: CDR1 SGHAT and CDR2 FQDESV (reference sequence). With 3 bases clipped from V and 2 bases from J, the junction kept 3 bases outside the gene matches. The CDR3 spells CASSFRQGQETQYF. For the CDR3, the DNA is TGTGCCAGCAGCTTTAGACAGGGACAAGAGACCCAGTACTTC.

This clonotype was found many times. J is TRBJ2-7 and V is TRBV10-3; TRBD1 agrees at 12 bases. The CDR3 length is 15 residues. Per the germline V gene, CDR1 is ENHRY and CDR2 is SYGVKD. The ends lost 5 bases at V and 4 bases at J; junction bases unmatched: 6. CDR3 coding DNA: TGTGCCATCAGTTCCCCGGGACAGGGGGCGTACGAGCAGTACTTC. It yields the protein CAISSPGQGAYEQYF.

This clonotype was seen repeatedly, ten times or more. CDR3 bases: TGCGCCAGCAGCCAAGGGACAGGTTATACCGGGGAGCTGTTTTTT. It specifies CASSQGTGYTGELFF. The chain carries TRBV4-3 and TRBJ2-2; 7 bases line up with TRBD1. CDR3 size: 15 residues. Germline values: CDR1 LGHNA, CDR2 YSLEER. V lost 1 base, J lost 5 bases, and 4 bases stayed unmatched.

This clonotype was seen ten or more times. V is TRBV6-2 or TRBV6-3 and J is TRBJ1-1, with 7 bases lining up with TRBD1. The germline V gene has CDR1 MNHEY and CDR2 SVGEGT. The CDR3 runs to 13 residues. V was clipped by 5 bases and J by 3 bases; unmatched bases: 3. The CDR3 loop reads CASSRGTDTEAFF. CDR3 DNA: TGTGCCAGCAGTCGGGGGACAGACACTGAAGCTTTCTTT.

The sample holds a few counts of this clonotype. V usage is TRBV20-1 and J usage is TRBJ1-5; 9 positions agree with TRBD1. The CDR3 covers 13 residues. The germline CDR1 and CDR2 sequences are DFQATT and SNEGSKA (reference sequence). The V gene end was trimmed by 6 bases and the J gene end by 7 bases; junction bases not matched to a gene: 7. CDR3: CSAGGDRAQPQHF. In DNA form, the CDR3 reads TGCAGTGCGGGGGGGGACAGGGCACAGCCCCAGCATTTT.

The rearrangement links TRBV20-1 to TRBJ1-2, with D uncertain. Trimming removed 2 bases from V and 4 bases from J, with 20 bases in between. There are 16 residues in the CDR3. Germline CDR1 DFQATT, CDR2 SNEGSKA (reference sequence). CDR3 sequence (DNA): TGCAGTGCTAGACTTGTCCAATCTACAGTACCCTATGGCTACACCTTC. Translating gives CSARLVQSTVPYGYTF.

This clonotype was counted ten times or more. The rearrangement joins TRBV12-3 or TRBV12-4 to TRBJ2-1; TRBD2 matches 7 bases. This CDR3 is 15 amino acids long. V lost 3 bases and J lost 2; bases outside the gene matches: 4. Here the CDR3 DNA reads TGTGCCAGCAGTTTTGAGGGGAGGGCCTACAATGAGCAGTTCTTC. Translating it yields CASSFEGRAYNEQFF.

This clonotype was found many times. The rearrangement links TRBV24-1 to TRBJ2-3, with D possibly called TRBD1 or TRBD2 (5 bases each). Deletions cut 3 bases from V and 6 bases from J, with 15 bases between. This CDR3 is built from 15 residues. CDR1 and CDR2 (germline): KGHDR, SFDVKD. CDR3 in amino acids: CATSDPPGPDDTQYF. The CDR3 region has the DNA TGTGCCACCAGTGATCCGCCGGGACCTGACGATACGCAGTATTTT.

A remark on this clonotype: The conserved phenylalanine or tryptophan normally closing the CDR3 is absent here, so this likely arose from a read error. V gene TRBV7-8 combines with J gene TRBJ2-5; D assignment may be TRBD1 or TRBD2 (5 bases each). The CDR3 extends over 13 amino acids. Trimming took 5 bases from V and 3 from J, leaving 10 bases between them. The germline V gene has CDR1 SGHVS and CDR2 FQNEAQ. CDR3 region: CASSPGTEETQYS. CDR3 DNA sequence: TGTGCCAGCAGCCCAGGGACGGAAGAGACCCAGTACTCC.

This clonotype was recorded a few times. Here the CDR3 reads CASSSASPGELFF. Written as DNA, the CDR3 is TGTGCCAGCAGCTCTGCGAGTCCCGGGGAGCTGTTTTTT. V and J are TRBV7-9 and TRBJ2-2; no clear D. Deletions cut 4 bases from V and 6 bases from J, with 9 bases between. The CDR3 has 13 amino acids. In germline, CDR1 is SEHNR, CDR2 FQNEAQ (reference sequence).

This clonotype was seen at least ten times. The chain combines TRBV28 with TRBJ2-1; 8 nucleotides match TRBD1. The V segment lost 7 bases and the J segment 3 bases; nucleotides outside the gene matches: 8. The CDR3 has 15 residues. Germline values: CDR1 MDHEN, CDR2 SYDVKM. The CDR3 region is CASTDPGQVYNEQFF. The CDR3 DNA follows: TGTGCCAGCACTGATCCGGGACAGGTCTACAATGAGCAGTTCTTC.

This clonotype occurred many times. The chain combines TRBV29-1 with TRBJ1-1; D gene ambiguous. Germline CDR1 is SQVTM and CDR2 is ANQGSEA. The V and J ends lost 6 bases and 2 bases respectively, with 10 bases between them. The length of the CDR3 is 12 residues. In nucleotides, the CDR3 is TGCAGCGTCGCGTGGGTCAACACTGAAGCTTTCTTT. This codes for CSVAWVNTEAFF. The variable domain in full, completed from reference TRBV29-1 and TRBJ1-1, reads SAVISQKPSRDICQRGTSLTIQCQVDSQVTMMFWYRQQPGQSLTLIATANQGSEATYESGFVIDKFPISRPNLTFSTLTVSNMSPEDSSIYLCSVAWVNTEAFFGQGTRLTVV.

This clonotype occurred many times. The genes are TRBV12-5 and TRBJ2-1; D not resolved. The CDR3 totals 15 residues. Germline V gives CDR1 LGHNT, CDR2 FRNRAP. V was shortened by 2 bases and J by 8 bases, with 16 bases between the two germline ends. The CDR3 sequence: CASGLPPYLGHEQFF. CDR3 coding DNA: TGTGCTAGTGGTTTGCCCCCTTACCTTGGGCATGAGCAGTTCTTC.

The rearrangement uses TRBV7-6 and TRBJ2-5; D uncertain. The J call may be wrong; the DNA end is better matched by TRBJ2-1. This CDR3 comprises 14 residues. Germline CDR1 reads SGHVS; CDR2 reads FNYEAQ. The CDR3 DNA follows: TGTGCCAGCAGCTTAGAGGAAACCCAAGAGACCCAGTTCTTC. Translating it yields CASSLEETQETQFF.

This clonotype was recorded many times. CDR3 in DNA: TGTGCCAGCAGTTACCGGGAGCTAGCGGGATCCCATACGCAGTATTTT. Translation: CASSYRELAGSHTQYF. The chain links TRBV6-5 to TRBJ2-3, with 9 positions matching TRBD2. V lost 2 bases to trimming and J lost 7 bases; unmatched junction nucleotides: 10. Germline V gene lookup returns CDR1 MNHEY and CDR2 SVGAGI. The CDR3 has 16 amino acids.

This clonotype was seen at least ten times. The V call is TRBV5-1, the J call TRBJ1-3; perhaps TRBD1 as D (6 bases). Germline V gene sequence: CDR1 SGHRS, CDR2 YFSETQ. The CDR3 is 16 residues long. V was cut by 2 bases and J by 0 bases, with 12 bases left in between. CDR3 sequence: CASSLLTGVSGNTIYF. The CDR3 nucleotides read TGCGCCAGCAGCTTACTGACAGGCGTCTCTGGAAACACCATATATTTT.